This TCR beta chain was captured by sequencing in a study of shared clonotypes between healthy human individuals. Findings of the study overall: Although depth was large, rarefaction showed that sequencing of the sorted subsets was incomplete. Richness estimates generally favored naive over memory subsets.

CDR1 is MNHEY, CDR2 SVGAGI, per germline. This CDR3 is built from 12 residues. V lost 6 bases and J lost 4, with 9 bases in between. The study separated CD4+ cells into CD45RA+ naive and CD45RA-negative memory subsets. Of note for this clone: No antigen is known for it.

Deep-level settings were used for running the assay. Measured with immunoSEQ multiplex PCR; TCRdb has only the in-frame clones, and not every one. Altogether more than 1 million clones are present, approximately 80% being singletons, with the ten largest covering approximately 0.5%. The source is a man younger than 35 in good health. Some clones in this sample may be carry-over from other donors' samples. The sample consisted of memory CD4+ T cells from PBMCs. Regarding subset: CD45RA-negative fraction. The chain carries TRBV6-5 and TRBJ1-2; D not resolved. The CDR3 DNA sequence: TGTGCCAGCAGACGGGGAAGCTATGGCTACACCTTC. It translates to CASRRGSYGYTF.